This T cell receptor beta chain derives from a study of blood T cell repertoires in COVID-19. The CDR3 runs to 17 residues. Germline trimming cut 4 bases from V and 7 bases from J; bases unmatched to any gene: 10. Germline V CDR1 and CDR2: SGHTA, FQGNSA. Some clones are missing from TCRdb's copy, which holds only in-frame ones; the method was immunoSEQ multiplex PCR. The sample holds over 250,000 clones; approximately 91% are singletons and the top ten take approximately 13%. This chain links TRBV7-2 with TRBJ1-6; TRBD1 agrees at 10 bases. Material for sequencing was peripheral blood. This TCR was sampled from a woman in her fifties or sixties with acute or convalescent COVID-19. The CDR3 here is CASSYDRGRFMNSPLHF. CDR3 sequence (DNA): TGTGCCAGCAGCTACGACAGGGGGCGGTTTATGAATTCACCCCTCCACTTT. The variable domain in full, with the rest retrieved from reference TRBV7-2 and TRBJ1-6, is GAGVSQSPSNKVTEKGKDVELRCDPISGHTALYWYRQSLGQGLEFLIYFQGNSAPDKSGLPSDRFSAERTGGSVSTLTIQRTQQEDSAVYLCASSYDRGRFMNSPLHFGNGTRLTVT.